These T cell receptor beta chains were read from a single sample in a study of blood T cell repertoires in COVID-19. Only in-frame clones appear in the TCRdb table, and some are missing; sequencing was by immunoSEQ multiplex PCR. The data show 200,000 to 300,000 clones, approximately 85% seen once. Source material: peripheral blood. The source is a woman aged 55-69 years with active or convalescent COVID-19. Each CDR3 is given without its conserved first and last residue. The D gene is left open where the match is weak.

- TRBJ2-3 TRBV19 ASRDYRLGTDTQY
TRBD1 TRBJ1-5 TRBV19 ASSRTGSNQPQH
TRBD1 TRBJ1-1 TRBV7-2 ASSLEGATDEAF
TRBD1 TRBJ2-7 TRBV6-6 ASSYSGQGSYEQY
TRBD1 TRBJ1-4 TRBV28 ATLEGAANEKLF
TRBD2 TRBJ2-7 TRBV5-8 ASSLAGGGYEQY
- TRBJ1-5 TRBV6-5 ASRADWGNQPQH
TRBD2 TRBJ2-1 TRBV6-2/TRBV6-3 ASSYGTSRVEQF
- TRBJ1-1 TRBV21-1 ASSGTDMNTEAF
- TRBJ2-5 TRBV5-1 ASSLQETQY
- TRBJ2-2 TRBV9 ASSVEGRGLGELF
TRBD2 TRBJ2-7 TRBV5-4 ASSFGGGSLISYEQY
TRBD2 TRBJ2-6 TRBV4-1 ASSQERGGSGANVLT
- TRBJ2-3 TRBV19 ASSMGWPADTQY
TRBD2 TRBJ2-1 TRBV10-3 ASRGVAGDNEQF
TRBD2 TRBJ2-3 TRBV7-2 ASSPPLAGTDTQY
TRBD2 TRBJ2-1 TRBV9 ASSVSGGKNEQF
TRBD1 TRBJ1-2 TRBV28 ASRDRAVGYGYT